This TCR beta chain was documented in a study of Ad26.COV2.S vaccination and SARS-CoV-2 variants. This CDR3 is 15 amino acids long. The junction had 9 bases not matched to a gene; V was cut back by 4 bases and J by 4 bases. Germline CDR1 and CDR2: SGHKS and YYEKEE (reference sequence). Clones were sequenced by immunoSEQ multiplex PCR, and TCRdb holds only the in-frame ones, with some missing. Here the sample spans approximately 450,000 clones, 75% to 95% being singletons. Described treatment: approximately 18 received Ad26.COV2.S at low or high dose, single or two shots; about 5 received placebo; per-sample allocation not given. After the first vaccine or placebo injection, samples were drawn on day 63. In Boston, the donor was an adult between 18-55 years of age.

This sequence originates from a person aged 18 to 59 who received the Ad26.COV2.S COVID-19 vaccine or a placebo. The chain has TRBV5-5 and TRBJ1-2; 8 positions match TRBD1. This specimen was peripheral blood, taken in a trial of Ad26.COV2.S vaccine versus placebo. The CDR3: CASSTTTGASYGYTF. In nucleotides, the CDR3 is TGTGCCAGCAGCACAACGACAGGGGCTAGCTATGGCTACACCTTC.